Presented here are 14 T cell receptor beta chains from one specimen sequenced in a study of OX40 agonist ivuxolimab in advanced cancers. Clones were read by immunoSEQ multiplex PCR, and TCRdb kept only the in-frame ones, dropping some. Seen here are tens of thousands of clones, approximately 84% observed once, and the top ten hold approximately 3%. This material consisted of CD4+ or CD8+ T cells sorted from blood, taken in a trial of the OX40 agonist ivuxolimab. The receptors shown here come from an adult with an advanced solid tumor such as melanoma, head and neck, liver or kidney cancer.

The rearrangement links TRBV11-2 to TRBJ2-1; D is possibly TRBD1 (5 bases). The CDR3 loop spans 13 amino acids. V was cut by 5 bases and J by 5 bases, with 10 bases left in between. From germline, CDR1 is SGHAT and CDR2 FQNNGV. The DNA for the CDR3 is TGTGCCAGCAGCCCTTGGGGCAACAATGAGCAGTTCTTC. Its translation: CASSPWGNNEQFF.

The chain employs TRBV6-1 and TRBJ2-3; 14 bases fit TRBD2. From germline, CDR1 is MNHNS and CDR2 SASEGT. CDR3 size: 17 residues. Trimming at V came to 3 bases and at J to 4 bases, leaving 6 bases not matched to a gene. The CDR3 DNA sequence: TGTGCCAGCAGTGACGGACTAGCGGGGGGTGGGGCAGATACGCAGTATTTT. This codes for CASSDGLAGGGADTQYF.

This clone came up a few times. The rearrangement joins TRBV6-5 to TRBJ2-5; D call uncertain. Germline CDR1 reads MNHEY; CDR2 reads SVGAGI. The germline V and J ends were trimmed by 0 bases and 5 bases, with 16 bases remaining between them. This CDR3 region has 16 residues. CDR3: CASSYSIRRGVETQYF. The CDR3 coding sequence is TGTGCCAGCAGTTACTCGATTCGGCGTGGGGTGGAGACCCAGTACTTC.

This chain joins TRBV2 and TRBJ2-1; 8 nucleotides agree with TRBD2. The CDR3 has 15 amino acids. V trimming: 5 bases; J trimming: 5 bases; junction bases outside the gene matches: 8. CDR1 is SNHLY and CDR2 is FYNNEI in the germline V gene. CDR3 sequence: CASSPRRGEHNEQFF. CDR3 nucleotide sequence: TGTGCCAGCAGTCCGAGGCGGGGGGAACACAATGAGCAGTTCTTC. The full variable domain, rest sourced from reference TRBV2 and TRBJ2-1, is EPEVTQTPSHQVTQMGQEVILRCVPISNHLYFYWYRQILGQKVEFLVSFYNNEISEKSEIFDDQFSVERPDGSNFTLKIRSTKLEDSAMYFCASSPRRGEHNEQFFGPGTRLTVL.

V usage is TRBV7-8 and J usage is TRBJ2-1; D perhaps matches TRBD1 (7 bases). Trimming removed 1 base from V and 4 bases from J, with 14 bases in between. The CDR3 runs 16 residues. CDR1 SGHVS and CDR2 FQNEAQ come from the germline V gene. The CDR3 nucleotides read TGTGCCAGCAGCTTAGTGGGGGGACAGAGGTACAATGAGCAGTTCTTC. Protein: CASSLVGGQRYNEQFF.

The chain couples TRBV5-6 to TRBJ1-6; no clear D. Trimming took 0 bases from V and 0 from J, leaving 10 bases between them. The germline CDR1 and CDR2 sequences are SGHDT and YYEEEE. The length of the CDR3 is 17 residues. The CDR3 DNA is TGTGCCAGCAGCTTGGTCGCCCAGAGCTCCTATAATTCACCCCTCCACTTT. It yields the protein CASSLVAQSSYNSPLHF.

The chain carries TRBV6-6 and TRBJ1-4; TRBD1 matches at 8 bases. In germline, CDR1 is MNHNY, CDR2 SVGAGI (reference sequence). After removal of 6 bases from V and 6 bases from J, the junction contained 6 bases not matched to a gene. The CDR3 length is 14 residues. Written as DNA, the CDR3 is TGTGCCAGCAGCCCAGGACAGGGCTATGAAAAACTGTTTTTT. Encoded protein: CASSPGQGYEKLFF.

The gene calls are TRBV18 and TRBJ2-7; 9 nucleotides line up with TRBD2. Germline CDR1 reads KGHSH; CDR2 reads LQKENI. There are 13 residues in the CDR3. V lost 4 bases, J lost 5 bases, and 3 bases stayed unmatched. In DNA form, the CDR3 reads TGTGCCAGCTCACGTAGCGGGGGCGACGAGCAGTACTTC. Translating gives CASSRSGGDEQYF.

J is TRBJ2-1 and V is TRBV7-3; TRBD2 might be the D (6 bases). Germline V gene lookup returns CDR1 SGHTA and CDR2 FQGTGA. Trimming removed 5 bases from V and 1 base from J, with 18 bases in between. The CDR3 runs 17 residues. CDR3 amino acids: CASSPSMGGPSYNEQFF. As DNA, the CDR3 is TGTGCCAGCAGCCCCTCTATGGGGGGACCATCCTACAATGAGCAGTTCTTC.

Points on this clone: One end of the junction varies from germline; a read error may be responsible. The V call is TRBV7-8, the J call TRBJ1-3; 8 positions match TRBD1. The CDR3 sequence is 16 residues long. Germline values: CDR1 SGHVS, CDR2 FQNEAQ. CDR3 bases: TGTGCCAGCACCTTAGGGGTGGGGACAGGTGGAAACACCATATATTTT. Translated: CASTLGVGTGGNTIYF.

This chain uses TRBV6-6 with TRBJ2-3, with 8 bases lining up with TRBD2. CDR3 length: 16 amino acids. J gave up 2 bases and V 8 bases, and 12 bases lay outside the gene matches. Looked up from germline, CDR1 is MNHNY and CDR2 is SVGAGI (reference sequence). In nucleotides, the CDR3 is TGTGCCAGCGGTGGCCCAGCGGGGGCTGTCACAGATACGCAGTATTTT. It is translated as CASGGPAGAVTDTQYF.

This clone was observed once. The chain combines TRBV10-3 with TRBJ1-1; no clear D gene. The CDR3 runs to 14 residues. V was shortened by 5 bases and J by 1 base, with 11 bases between the two germline ends. Germline assignment: CDR1 ENHRY and CDR2 SYGVKD. The CDR3 sequence: CAISLPGSNTEAFF. CDR3 nucleotide sequence: TGTGCCATCAGTTTGCCGGGTTCGAACACTGAAGCTTTCTTT.

CDR3 coding DNA: TGTGCCAGCAGCGAGACAGGGTATAGCAATCAGCCCCAGCATTTT. It translates to CASSETGYSNQPQHF. The rearrangement uses TRBV9 and TRBJ1-5; 7 bases fit TRBD1. V shed 3 bases, J shed 0 bases, and the junction held 3 bases outside the gene matches. The length of the CDR3 is 15 residues. From germline, CDR1 is SGDLS and CDR2 YYNGEE.

The rearrangement links TRBV27 to TRBJ1-1, with a tentative D call TRBD1 (5 bases). Trimming left V 1 base short and J 3 bases short, with 12 bases between. The germline V gene has CDR1 MNHEY and CDR2 SMNVEV (reference sequence). The CDR3 sequence is 15 residues long. Written as DNA, the CDR3 is TGTGCCAGCAGTTTATTACCCCTAGGGGACACTGAAGCTTTCTTT. It yields the protein CASSLLPLGDTEAFF.